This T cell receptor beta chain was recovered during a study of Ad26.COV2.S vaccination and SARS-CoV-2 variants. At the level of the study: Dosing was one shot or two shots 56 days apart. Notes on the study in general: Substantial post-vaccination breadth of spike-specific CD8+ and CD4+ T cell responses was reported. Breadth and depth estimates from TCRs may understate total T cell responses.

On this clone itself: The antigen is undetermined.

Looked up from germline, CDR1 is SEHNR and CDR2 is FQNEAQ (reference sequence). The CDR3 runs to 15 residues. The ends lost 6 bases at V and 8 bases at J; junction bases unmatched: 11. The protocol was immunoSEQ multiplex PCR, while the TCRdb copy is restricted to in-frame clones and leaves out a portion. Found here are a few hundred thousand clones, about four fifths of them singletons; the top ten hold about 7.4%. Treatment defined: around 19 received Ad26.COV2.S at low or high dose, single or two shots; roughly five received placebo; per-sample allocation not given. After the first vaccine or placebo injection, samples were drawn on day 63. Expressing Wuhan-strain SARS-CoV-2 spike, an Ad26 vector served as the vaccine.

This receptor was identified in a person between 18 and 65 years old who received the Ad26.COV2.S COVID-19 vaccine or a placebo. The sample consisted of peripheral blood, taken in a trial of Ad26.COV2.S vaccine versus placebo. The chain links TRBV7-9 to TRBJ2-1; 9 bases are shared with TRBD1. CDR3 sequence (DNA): TGTGCCAGCAGATACGTTACAGGGGGCTTAGATGAGCAGTTCTTC. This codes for CASRYVTGGLDEQFF.